The 21 T cell receptor beta chains below all came from one sample that was sequenced in a study of beta chain features in type 1 diabetes. General study results and limits: Significant though moderate, a shortening of TCRB CDR3s appeared in all four CD4+ subsets of Type 1 diabetes patients.

The isolated RNA, all of it, was reverse transcribed, so expressed TCRB transcripts were what got sequenced. Measured with immunoSEQ multiplex PCR; TCRdb has only the in-frame clones, and not every one. Of hundreds of thousands of clones listed, around 15% are singletons. These receptors lack a known antigen. The sequenced sample consisted of naive CD4+ T cells from blood. All receptors come from a man between 18 and 35 years old with type 1 diabetes.

The table lists this clone with a few counts. The chain combines TRBV30 with TRBJ1-2; 8 positions match TRBD1. Losses at the gene ends were 7 bases for V and 6 bases for J; bases not matched to a gene: 4. CDR3 length: 11 amino acids. Per germline, CDR1 GTSNPN and CDR2 SVGIG (reference sequence). Written as DNA, the CDR3 is TGTGCCTCGGGCAGGGGGCATGGCTACACCTTC. Translation gives CASGRGHGYTF.

The sample holds a few counts of this clone. The genes are TRBV10-3 and TRBJ2-1, with TRBD1 as a possible D gene (6 bases). V lost 2 bases, J lost 6 bases, and 17 bases lay in between. The germline gives CDR1 ENHRY, CDR2 SYGVKD. This CDR3 has 16 amino acids. CDR3 DNA: TGTGCCATCAGTGAGAGAGTGGGGACAACCAGCAATGAGCAGTTCTTC. Translating it yields CAISERVGTTSNEQFF.

The table lists this clone with a few counts. The chain recombines TRBV5-6 with TRBJ2-7, with TRBD1 matching over 7 bases. The V gene end was trimmed by 3 bases and the J gene end by 1 base; junction bases not matched to a gene: 7. The CDR3 consists of 15 residues. Germline V gives CDR1 SGHDT, CDR2 YYEEEE. The CDR3 sequence: CASSSRDRYSYEQYF. In nucleotides, the CDR3 is TGTGCCAGCAGCTCTCGGGACAGATATTCCTACGAGCAGTACTTC.

The chain is built from TRBV25-1 and TRBJ1-2, with D perhaps TRBD1 (5 bases). Trimming left V 3 bases short and J 6 bases short, with 20 bases between. The CDR3 extends over 16 amino acids. The germline V gene has CDR1 MGHDK and CDR2 SYGVNS. The CDR3 coding sequence is TGTGCCAGCAGTGATGCAACCCTTAAGGGGCGGCATGGCTACACCTTC. This encodes CASSDATLKGRHGYTF.

This clone was seen a few times. The chain couples TRBV7-8 to TRBJ1-2; no clear D gene. The germline V gene encodes CDR1 SGHVS and CDR2 FQNEAQ. This CDR3 contains 14 residues. Trimming took off 1 base at V and 4 bases at J, with 10 bases between the two ends. Here the CDR3 DNA reads TGTGCCAGCAGCTTAGATGGCACGCGCTATGGCTACACCTTC. Translation: CASSLDGTRYGYTF.

The table lists this clone with a few counts. V and J are TRBV5-1 and TRBJ2-7; perhaps TRBD1 as D (6 bases). The CDR3 is 14 residues long. The V gene's germline CDR1 is SGHRS and CDR2 YFSETQ. Trimming removed 0 bases at V and 4 bases at J, with 11 bases between. As DNA, the CDR3 is TGCGCCAGCAGCTTGGACAGGGAGTGGTACGAGCAGTACTTC. Translating it yields CASSLDREWYEQYF.

This chain connects TRBV19 to TRBJ2-6; unclear D gene. CDR3 length equals 15 residues. CDR1 is LNHDA and CDR2 is SQIVND in the germline V gene (reference sequence). V lost 0 bases and J 0 bases, leaving 3 bases between the germline ends. CDR3 DNA: TGTGCCAGTAGTATAGAGGCCTCTGGGGCCAACGTCCTGACTTTC. Protein sequence: CASSIEASGANVLTF.

The chain is built from TRBV2 and TRBJ1-2; D unresolved. Germline values: CDR1 SNHLY, CDR2 FYNNEI. The CDR3 contains 15 residues. The germline V and J ends were trimmed by 4 bases and 6 bases, with 18 bases remaining between them. CDR3 nucleotides: TGTGCCAGCAGTGTCGGGCCGATCGACTGGGATGGCTACACCTTC. Translating it yields CASSVGPIDWDGYTF. The full variable domain, with the rest looked up from reference TRBV2 and TRBJ1-2, is EPEVTQTPSHQVTQMGQEVILRCVPISNHLYFYWYRQILGQKVEFLVSFYNNEISEKSEIFDDQFSVERPDGSNFTLKIRSTKLEDSAMYFCASSVGPIDWDGYTFGSGTRLTVV.

This clone has a handful of counts. The CDR3 DNA reads as TGTGCCACCCATCGGATGGCGAACACCGGGGAGCTGTTTTTT. Protein: CATHRMANTGELFF. This chain links TRBV15 with TRBJ2-2, with D unresolved. The CDR3 has 14 residues. The V end was cut by 8 bases, the J end by 0 bases, with 10 bases between. The germline CDR1 and CDR2 sequences are LNHNV and YYDKDF (reference sequence). Filled out from reference TRBV15 and TRBJ2-2, the complete variable domain reads DAMVIQNPRYQVTQFGKPVTLSCSQTLNHNVMYWYQQKSSQAPKLLFHYYDKDFNNEADTPDNFQSRRPNTSFCFLDIRSPGLGDTAMYLCATHRMANTGELFFGEGSRLTVL.

This chain joins TRBV29-1 and TRBJ1-2; TRBD1 aligns across 9 bases. CDR1 and CDR2 from the germline V gene are SQVTM and ANQGSEA. The CDR3 is 13 amino acids. Trimming cost V 4 bases and J 2 bases; bases outside gene matches: 2. The CDR3 here is CSVADRGNYGYTF. The CDR3 DNA is TGCAGCGTTGCTGACAGGGGGAACTATGGCTACACCTTC.

This clone was picked up a small number of times. The chain carries TRBV28 and TRBJ1-6; TRBD1 aligns across 7 bases. Germline loops: CDR1 MDHEN, CDR2 SYDVKM. CDR3 size: 15 residues. With 6 bases clipped from V and 6 bases from J, the junction kept 8 bases outside the gene matches. The DNA for the CDR3 is TGTGCCAGCAGACTCCCCGGGACAGCTAATTCACCCCTCCACTTT. Its translation: CASRLPGTANSPLHF.

This clone turned up a few times. The rearrangement uses TRBV4-1 and TRBJ2-3, with TRBD2 matching 14 bases. The CDR3 length is 16 residues. Unmatched junction bases numbered 0, after V lost 3 bases and J lost 1 base. Germline CDR1 and CDR2: MGHRA and YSYEKL. The CDR3 is CASSQGLAGGTDTQYF. In DNA form, the CDR3 reads TGCGCCAGCAGCCAGGGACTAGCGGGGGGCACAGATACGCAGTATTTT.

V usage is TRBV19 and J usage is TRBJ1-5, with a possible D match to TRBD1 (5 bases). This CDR3 contains 12 residues. The germline CDR1 and CDR2 sequences are LNHDA and SQIVND (reference sequence). V lost 8 bases and J 4 bases, leaving 9 bases between the germline ends. The CDR3 nucleotides read TGTGCCAGTGGACACCGGAATCAGCCCCAGCATTTT. It encodes CASGHRNQPQHF. Filled out from reference TRBV19 and TRBJ1-5, the complete variable domain reads DGGITQSPKYLFRKEGQNVTLSCEQNLNHDAMYWYRQDPGQGLRLIYYSQIVNDFQKGDIAEGYSVSREKKESFPLTVTSAQKNPTAFYLCASGHRNQPQHFGDGTRLSIL.

The V call is TRBV5-1, the J call TRBJ1-2, with D tentatively TRBD1 (6 bases). Germline values: CDR1 SGHRS, CDR2 YFSETQ. The CDR3 contains 14 residues. Trimming stripped 3 bases from V and 3 bases from J, with 12 bases between. CDR3 coding DNA: TGCGCCAGCAGCTCCGCACAGGGAGACTATGGCTACACCTTC. It yields the protein CASSSAQGDYGYTF.

This chain links TRBV5-1 with TRBJ2-6; D is perhaps TRBD1 or TRBD2 (5 bases each). V was pared by 0 bases and J by 6 bases, with 10 bases between. CDR1 and CDR2 from the germline V gene are SGHRS and YFSETQ. The CDR3 consists of 15 residues. In DNA, the CDR3 is TGCGCCAGCAGCTTGGAGGGACCGGAGGCCAACGTCCTGACTTTC. Amino acid sequence: CASSLEGPEANVLTF. The entire variable domain, with the rest obtained from reference TRBV5-1 and TRBJ2-6, is as follows: KAGVTQTPRYLIKTRGQQVTLSCSPISGHRSVSWYQQTPGQGLQFLFEYFSETQRNKGNFPGRFSGRQFSNSRSEMNVSTLELGDSALYLCASSLEGPEANVLTFGAGSRLTVL.

The chain has TRBV6-6 and TRBJ1-1; D is ambiguous. CDR3 length equals 13 residues. V lost 0 bases and J lost 3, with 5 bases in between. Germline assignment: CDR1 MNHNY and CDR2 SVGAGI (reference sequence). Here the CDR3 reads CASSYSMHTEAFF. In nucleotides, the CDR3 is TGTGCCAGCAGTTACTCGATGCACACTGAAGCTTTCTTT.

Regarding this clone: Other DNA sequences in this specimen translate into the identical CDR3. This chain joins TRBV30 and TRBJ2-1; unclear D gene. The CDR3 is 12 amino acids. CDR1 and CDR2 (germline): GTSNPN, SVGIG (reference sequence). Trimming pared 2 bases from V and 7 bases from J, leaving 9 bases between. The CDR3 coding sequence is TGTGCCTGGAGTAGTCTCTGGAATGAGCAGTTCTTC. The encoded protein is CAWSSLWNEQFF.

A few counts support this clone. The chain combines TRBV20-1 with TRBJ2-1; unclear D gene. The CDR3 has 11 residues. V lost 5 bases and J lost 3, with 5 bases in between. Germline values: CDR1 DFQATT, CDR2 SNEGSKA (reference sequence). Written as DNA, the CDR3 is TGCAGTGCTGTAAACTACAATGAGCAGTTCTTC. Translated: CSAVNYNEQFF.

This clone was seen a few times. This sequence joins TRBV7-9 and TRBJ1-1; TRBD1 might be the D (5 bases). Trimming took 3 bases from V and 3 from J, leaving 8 bases between them. The germline CDR1 and CDR2 sequences are SEHNR and FQNEAQ (reference sequence). The CDR3 extends over 13 amino acids. The CDR3 loop is CASSFDSHTEAFF. The CDR3 DNA is TGTGCCAGCAGCTTCGACAGTCACACTGAAGCTTTCTTT.

The gene calls are TRBV4-1 and TRBJ1-2, with 8 bases matching TRBD1. CDR1 and CDR2 (germline): MGHRA, YSYEKL. V shed 0 bases and J 6 bases; nucleotides not matched to a gene: 9. The CDR3 totals 16 residues. CDR3 nucleotides: TGCGCCAGCAGCCAAGAATCCCGGGACAGGAGGGATGGCTACACCTTC. Protein product: CASSQESRDRRDGYTF.

This clone was counted between two and nine times. The chain has TRBV30 and TRBJ1-1; 8 bases match TRBD1. V shed 1 base and J 10 bases; nucleotides not matched to a gene: 5. This CDR3 has 12 amino acids. Per the germline V gene, CDR1 is GTSNPN and CDR2 is SVGIG (reference sequence). In nucleotides, the CDR3 is TGTGCCTGGAGTGCCTTCGGACAGGGAGCTTTCTTT. Its translation: CAWSAFGQGAFF.